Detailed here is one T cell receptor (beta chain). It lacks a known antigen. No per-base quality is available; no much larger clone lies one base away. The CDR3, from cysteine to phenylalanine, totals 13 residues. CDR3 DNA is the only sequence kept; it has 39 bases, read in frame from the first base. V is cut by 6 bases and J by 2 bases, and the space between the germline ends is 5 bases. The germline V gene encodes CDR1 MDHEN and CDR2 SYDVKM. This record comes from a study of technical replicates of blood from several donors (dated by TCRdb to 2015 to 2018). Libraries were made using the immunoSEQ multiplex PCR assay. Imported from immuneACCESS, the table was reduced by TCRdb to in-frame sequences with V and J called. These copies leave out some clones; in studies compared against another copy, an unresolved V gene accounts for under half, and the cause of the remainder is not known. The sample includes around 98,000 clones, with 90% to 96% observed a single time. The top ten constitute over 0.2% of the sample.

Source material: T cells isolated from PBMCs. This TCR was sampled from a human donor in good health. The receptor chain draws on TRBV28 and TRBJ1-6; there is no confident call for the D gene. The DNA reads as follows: TGTGCCAGCAGCGCTACCTATAATTCACCCCTCCACTTT. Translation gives CASSATYNSPLHF.